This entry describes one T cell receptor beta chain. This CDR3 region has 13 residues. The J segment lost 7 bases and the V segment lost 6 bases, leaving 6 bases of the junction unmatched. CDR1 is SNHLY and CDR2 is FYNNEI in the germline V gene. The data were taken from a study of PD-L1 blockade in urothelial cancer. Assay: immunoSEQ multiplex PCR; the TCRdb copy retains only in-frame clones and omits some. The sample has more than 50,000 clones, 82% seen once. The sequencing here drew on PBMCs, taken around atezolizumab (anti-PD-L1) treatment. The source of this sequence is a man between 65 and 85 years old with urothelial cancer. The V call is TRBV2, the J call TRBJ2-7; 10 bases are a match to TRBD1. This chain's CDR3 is CASSQGQGREQYF. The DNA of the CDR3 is TGTGCCAGCAGCCAGGGACAGGGGAGAGAGCAGTACTTC.